Each of the 20 T cell receptor beta chains below was sequenced from the same sample in a study of T cells expressing NK-cell markers. TCRdb re-called the 5' RACE reads and catalogs CDR3 proteins one per entry, DNA excluded. The listing contains 150,000 to 160,000 distinct CDR3 sequences. The specimen sequenced was blood T cells: a sorted CD56 or NKG2C T cell subset, CD4+ or CD8+ T cells, or bulk PBMC T cells (not recorded which). The receptors originated from a woman aged 50 to 65 in good health.

The chain carries TRBV12-3 or TRBV12-4 and TRBJ1-4. The CDR3 runs 14 residues. CDR3 residues: CASSLQARGEKLFF.

This chain uses TRBV7-9 with TRBJ2-2; the TCRdb call, TRBD2, lacks DNA for checking. The V gene's germline CDR1 is SEHNR and CDR2 FQNEAQ (reference sequence). The CDR3 runs to 15 residues. The CDR3 is CASSFRASGTGELFF.

The genes are TRBV4-1 and TRBJ2-5; TCRdb's D gene call, TRBD1, goes unchecked for lack of DNA. This CDR3 is 18 amino acids long. Germline values: CDR1 MGHRA, CDR2 YSYEKL. CDR3 amino acids: CASSQVDSEEFGIAAQYF.

The chain carries TRBV21-1 and TRBJ2-1; checking the TCRdb D call of TRBD1 is not possible without DNA. TRBV21-1 is deemed a pseudogene. The CDR3 runs to 13 residues. The CDR3 sequence: CASRARAYNEQFF.

V usage is TRBV9 and J usage is TRBJ2-3; checking the TCRdb D call of TRBD1 is not possible without DNA. The CDR3 sequence is 15 residues long. Germline V gives CDR1 SGDLS, CDR2 YYNGEE. The CDR3 is CASSPGTGGGDTQYF.

This sequence joins TRBV30 and TRBJ2-1. Germline assignment: CDR1 GTSNPN and CDR2 SVGIG (reference sequence). The CDR3 contains 12 residues. CDR3 loop: CAWVDHYNEQFF. Combining the CDR3 with reference TRBV30 and TRBJ2-1 gives the whole variable domain SQTIHQWPATLVQPVGSPLSLECTVEGTSNPNLYWYRQAAGRGLQLLFYSVGIGQISSEVPQNLSASRPQDRQFILSSKKLLLSDSGFYLCAWVDHYNEQFFGPGTRLTVL.

The rearrangement uses TRBV27 and TRBJ1-5; TCRdb names TRBD1, which stays unverified in the absence of DNA. Germline CDR1 and CDR2: MNHEY and SMNVEV (reference sequence). This CDR3 region has 15 residues. The CDR3: CASSPRAVKNQPQHF.

The chain carries TRBV13 and TRBJ2-6; lacking DNA, the TRBD1 call made by TCRdb goes unchecked. Per the germline V gene, CDR1 is PRHDT and CDR2 is FYEKMQ (reference sequence). The CDR3 contains 15 residues. CDR3 in amino acids: CASSTGDSGANVLTF.

The chain joins TRBV27 to TRBJ1-1. Germline CDR1 is MNHEY and CDR2 is SMNVEV (reference sequence). The CDR3 has 14 residues. The CDR3: CASSVVGAGTEAFF.

The V and J genes are TRBV9 and TRBJ2-3; TCRdb picks TRBD2, but there is no DNA to check that call. CDR1 SGDLS and CDR2 YYNGEE come from the germline V gene. The CDR3 is 14 residues long. This CDR3 is CASSATGTSGTQYF.

The chain couples TRBV30 to TRBJ2-7; TCRdb designates TRBD1, a call that cannot be tested without DNA. Per the germline V gene, CDR1 is GTSNPN and CDR2 is SVGIG (reference sequence). The CDR3 has 12 residues. CDR3 protein: CACSGTGYEQYF.

V gene TRBV24-1 combines with J gene TRBJ2-2. Germline V CDR1 and CDR2: KGHDR, SFDVKD. The CDR3 runs 16 residues. The CDR3 loop is CATSALEARRTGELFF.

This chain links TRBV9 with TRBJ2-1; TCRdb's assignment of TRBD2 cannot be checked, as there is no DNA. The CDR3 is 14 residues long. Germline CDR1 and CDR2: SGDLS and YYNGEE. The CDR3: CASSLSGPHNEQFF.

The V and J genes are TRBV29-1 and TRBJ1-1; TCRdb indicates TRBD1, and absent DNA this call remains unverified. CDR3 length equals 14 residues. CDR1 and CDR2 (germline): SQVTM, ANQGSEA. This CDR3 is CSVWAGTLNTEAFF.

This chain links TRBV24-1 with TRBJ2-6; the D call from TCRdb, TRBD2, cannot be confirmed without DNA. Germline values: CDR1 KGHDR, CDR2 SFDVKD. The CDR3 has 17 amino acids. The CDR3 reads CATSDRAGSSGANVLTF.

CDR3 sequence: CASSYSSYYNEQFF. The chain has TRBV6-5 and TRBJ2-1. Germline V gene sequence: CDR1 MNHEY, CDR2 SVGAGI. This CDR3 spans 14 amino acids.

The J gene is TRBJ2-5, the V gene TRBV12-3 or TRBV12-4; the D call of TRBD2 rests on TCRdb alone, since no DNA is present to check it. The CDR3 is 18 amino acids. The CDR3 is CASSSPPGLAENQETQYF.

The chain joins TRBV30 to TRBJ1-5. Germline CDR1 and CDR2: GTSNPN and SVGIG (reference sequence). This CDR3 contains 12 residues. This CDR3 reads CAWDNSNQPQHF.

This rearrangement joins TRBV7-7 to TRBJ2-7. This CDR3 is built from 14 residues. The germline V gene encodes CDR1 SSHAT and CDR2 FNYEAQ (reference sequence). CDR3 amino acids: CASSLAPGSYEQYF.

The chain has TRBV12-3 or TRBV12-4 and TRBJ2-1. CDR3 length equals 13 residues. CDR3 protein: CASSLSLFNEQFF.